These 8 T cell receptor beta chains were sequenced from one sample in a study of siplizumab effects on memory and regulatory T cells. The data were produced by immunoSEQ multiplex PCR, yet TCRdb's version contains in-frame clones alone and is incomplete. Found here are 50,000 to 55,000 clones, 93% of them singletons; the top ten hold 17%. The material sequenced was CD8+ T cells sorted from blood. These receptor sequences come from a human donor in good health.

For the CDR3, the DNA is TGTGCCAGCAGGCCGCAGGGATTGGACACTGAAGCTTTCTTT. This sequence encodes CASRPQGLDTEAFF. V and J are TRBV6-5 and TRBJ1-1, with D perhaps matching TRBD1 (5 bases). This CDR3 has 14 amino acids. V was trimmed by 6 bases and J by 3 bases, leaving 14 bases between them. Germline V gene lookup returns CDR1 MNHEY and CDR2 SVGAGI.

The rearrangement joins TRBV27 to TRBJ2-7, with 9 bases that match TRBD1. The CDR3 covers 13 residues. The V gene's germline CDR1 is MNHEY and CDR2 SMNVEV (reference sequence). V lost 8 bases, J lost 5 bases, and 7 bases stayed unmatched. CDR3 protein: CASGQGWDNEQYF. DNA for the CDR3: TGTGCCAGCGGACAGGGGTGGGACAACGAGCAGTACTTC.

V is TRBV6-6 and J is TRBJ2-7; D is ambiguous. CDR1 and CDR2 from the germline V gene are MNHNY and SVGAGI (reference sequence). Between the trimmed V and J ends, which lost 4 bases and 7 bases, there was a span of 23 bases. This CDR3 comprises 16 residues. Written as DNA, the CDR3 is TGTGCCAGCAGTTCTCCCCCCTCTACCATCATGAGGGAGCAGTACTTC. Translating it yields CASSSPPSTIMREQYF.

On this clone itself: Additional DNA sequences in this sample encode the identical CDR3. This chain links TRBV27 with TRBJ2-7; no firm D call. Germline CDR1 is MNHEY and CDR2 is SMNVEV (reference sequence). The ends were cut back, 5 bases at V and 1 base at J, with 12 bases in the middle. The CDR3 totals 14 residues. The CDR3 loop reads CASSPAGQSYEQYF. In nucleotides, the CDR3 is TGTGCCAGCAGTCCCGCTGGGCAGTCCTACGAGCAGTACTTC.

This chain connects TRBV27 to TRBJ2-7, with TRBD2 matching 11 bases. Trimming removed 6 bases from V and 7 bases from J; junction bases left unmatched: 8. CDR3 length equals 14 residues. CDR1 and CDR2 (germline): MNHEY, SMNVEV (reference sequence). In DNA, the CDR3 is TGTGCCAGCAGCACCTGGACTAGCGGGTCGGAGCAGTACTTC. Its translation: CASSTWTSGSEQYF.

The chain has TRBV27 and TRBJ2-1, with TRBD1 as a possible D gene (7 bases). Germline-derived CDR1 and CDR2 are MNHEY and SMNVEV (reference sequence). This CDR3 contains 14 residues. Trimming pared 2 bases from V and 10 bases from J, leaving 15 bases between. As DNA, the CDR3 is TGTGCCAGCAGTTTAAGGAGGAGGGGGCAGGAGCAGTTCTTC. Its translation: CASSLRRRGQEQFF.

V usage is TRBV28 and J usage is TRBJ2-6; D remains ambiguous. Trimming pared 3 bases from V and 3 bases from J, leaving 3 bases between. Germline-derived CDR1 and CDR2 are MDHEN and SYDVKM. The CDR3 length is 13 residues. The CDR3 region has the DNA TGTGCCAGCAGTTTCGGTGGGGCCAACGTCCTGACTTTC. As protein: CASSFGGANVLTF.

The rearrangement links TRBV4-1 to TRBJ2-3; no firm D call. Trimming cost V 0 bases and J 6 bases, with 10 bases left between them. In germline, CDR1 is MGHRA, CDR2 YSYEKL. The CDR3 consists of 14 residues. For the CDR3, the DNA is TGCGCCAGCAGCCAAGATCCGGACGGGGATACGCAGTATTTT. Its translation: CASSQDPDGDTQYF.